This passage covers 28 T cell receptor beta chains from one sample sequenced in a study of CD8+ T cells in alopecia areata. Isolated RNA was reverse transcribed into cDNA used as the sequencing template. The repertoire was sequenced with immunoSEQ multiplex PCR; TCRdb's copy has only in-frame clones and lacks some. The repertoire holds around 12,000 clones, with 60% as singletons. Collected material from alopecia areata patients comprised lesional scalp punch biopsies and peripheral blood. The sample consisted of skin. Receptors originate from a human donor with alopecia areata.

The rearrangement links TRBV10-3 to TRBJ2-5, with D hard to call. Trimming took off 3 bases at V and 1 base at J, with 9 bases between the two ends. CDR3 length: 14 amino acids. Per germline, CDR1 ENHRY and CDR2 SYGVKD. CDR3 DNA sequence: TGTGCCATCAGTGAAAGGAGCTCCCAAGAGACCCAGTACTTC. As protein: CAISERSSQETQYF.

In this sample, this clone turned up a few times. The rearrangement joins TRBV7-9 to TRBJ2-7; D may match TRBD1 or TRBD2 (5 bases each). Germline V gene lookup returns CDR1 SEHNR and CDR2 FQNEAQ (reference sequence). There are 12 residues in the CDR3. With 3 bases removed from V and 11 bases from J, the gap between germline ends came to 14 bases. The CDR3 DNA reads TGTGCCAGCAGCTTTCTCCGGGACGACAAGTACTTC. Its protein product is CASSFLRDDKYF. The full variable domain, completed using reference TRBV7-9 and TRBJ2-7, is DTGVSQNPRHKITKRGQNVTFRCDPISEHNRLYWYRQTLGQGPEFLTYFQNEAQLEKSRLLSDRFSAERPKGSFSTLEIQRTEQGDSAMYLCASSFLRDDKYFGPGTRLTVT.

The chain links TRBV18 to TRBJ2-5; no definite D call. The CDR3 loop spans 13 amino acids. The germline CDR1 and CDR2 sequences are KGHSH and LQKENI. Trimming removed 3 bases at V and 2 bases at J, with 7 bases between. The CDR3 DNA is TGTGCCAGCTCACCCATCGATCAAGAGACCCAGTACTTC. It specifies CASSPIDQETQYF.

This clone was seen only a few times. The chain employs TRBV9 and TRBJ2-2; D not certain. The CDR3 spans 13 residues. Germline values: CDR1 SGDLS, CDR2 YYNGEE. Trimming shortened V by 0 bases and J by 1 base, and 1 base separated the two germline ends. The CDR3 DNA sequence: TGTGCCAGCAGCGTAGGGAACACCGGGGAGCTGTTTTTT. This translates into CASSVGNTGELFF.

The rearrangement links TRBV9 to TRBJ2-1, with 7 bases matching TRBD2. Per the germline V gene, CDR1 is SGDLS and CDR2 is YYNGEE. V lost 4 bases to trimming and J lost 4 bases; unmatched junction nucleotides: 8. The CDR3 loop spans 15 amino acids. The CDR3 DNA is TGTGCCAGCAGCCCTACTGGGACTACGTACAATGAGCAGTTCTTC. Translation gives CASSPTGTTYNEQFF.

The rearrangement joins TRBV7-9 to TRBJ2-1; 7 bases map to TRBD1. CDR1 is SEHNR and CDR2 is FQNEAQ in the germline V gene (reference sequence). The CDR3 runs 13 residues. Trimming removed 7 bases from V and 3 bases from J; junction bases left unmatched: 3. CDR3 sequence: CASTGGIYNEQFF. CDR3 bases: TGTGCCAGCACAGGGGGTATCTACAATGAGCAGTTCTTC.

The CDR3 bases are TGTGCCAGCAGCAGACTTACCGACACGTACGAGCAGTACTTC. This gives the protein CASSRLTDTYEQYF. This sequence joins TRBV27 and TRBJ2-7; no firm D call. The CDR3 covers 14 residues. Germline V gene sequence: CDR1 MNHEY, CDR2 SMNVEV (reference sequence). Trimming removed 6 bases at V and 4 bases at J, with 16 bases between.

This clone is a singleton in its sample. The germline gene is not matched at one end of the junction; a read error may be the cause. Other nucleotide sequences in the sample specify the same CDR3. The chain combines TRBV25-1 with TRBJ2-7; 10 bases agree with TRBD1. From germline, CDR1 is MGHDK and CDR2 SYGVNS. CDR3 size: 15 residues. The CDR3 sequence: CASSGKETGGHEQYF. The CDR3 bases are TGTGCGAGCAGTGGGAAAGAGACAGGGGGCCACGAGCAGTACTTC.

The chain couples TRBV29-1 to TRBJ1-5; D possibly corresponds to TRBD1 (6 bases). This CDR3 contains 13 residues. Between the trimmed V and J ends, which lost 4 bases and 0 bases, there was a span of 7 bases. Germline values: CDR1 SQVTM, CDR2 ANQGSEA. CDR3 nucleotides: TGCAGCGTTGGAGGGGGTAGCAATCAGCCCCAGCATTTT. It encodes CSVGGGSNQPQHF.

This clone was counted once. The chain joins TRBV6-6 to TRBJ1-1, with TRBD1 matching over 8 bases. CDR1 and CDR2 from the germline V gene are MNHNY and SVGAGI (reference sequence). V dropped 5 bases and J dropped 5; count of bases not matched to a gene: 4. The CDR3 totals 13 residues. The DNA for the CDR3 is TGTGCCAGCAGTGACACAGGGGGGACTGAAGCTTTCTTT. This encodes CASSDTGGTEAFF.

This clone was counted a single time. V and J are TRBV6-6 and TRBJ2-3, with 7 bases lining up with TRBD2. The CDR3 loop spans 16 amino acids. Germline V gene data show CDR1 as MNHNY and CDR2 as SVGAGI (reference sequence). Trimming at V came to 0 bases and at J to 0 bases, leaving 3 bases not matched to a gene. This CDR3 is CASSYSGGKSTDTQYF. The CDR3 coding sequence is TGTGCCAGCAGTTACTCGGGAGGGAAAAGCACAGATACGCAGTATTTT.

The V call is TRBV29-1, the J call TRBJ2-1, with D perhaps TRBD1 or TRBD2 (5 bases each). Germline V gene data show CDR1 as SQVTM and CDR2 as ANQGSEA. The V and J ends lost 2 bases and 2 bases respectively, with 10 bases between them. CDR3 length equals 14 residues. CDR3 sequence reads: CSVEPGGTYNEQFF. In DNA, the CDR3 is TGCAGCGTTGAACCTGGGGGAACCTACAATGAGCAGTTCTTC.

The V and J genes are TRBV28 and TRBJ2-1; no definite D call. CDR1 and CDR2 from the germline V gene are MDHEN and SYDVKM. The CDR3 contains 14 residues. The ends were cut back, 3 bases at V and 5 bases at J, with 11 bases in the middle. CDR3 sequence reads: CASSFRTKNNEQFF. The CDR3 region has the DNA TGTGCCAGCAGTTTTCGGACCAAAAACAATGAGCAGTTCTTC.

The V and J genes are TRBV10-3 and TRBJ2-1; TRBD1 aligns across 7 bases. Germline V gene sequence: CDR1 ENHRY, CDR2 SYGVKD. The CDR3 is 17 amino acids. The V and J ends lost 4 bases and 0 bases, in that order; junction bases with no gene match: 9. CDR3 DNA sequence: TGTGCCATCAGTGGAAAGGGACAGAGACGCTCCTACAATGAGCAGTTCTTC. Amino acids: CAISGKGQRRSYNEQFF.

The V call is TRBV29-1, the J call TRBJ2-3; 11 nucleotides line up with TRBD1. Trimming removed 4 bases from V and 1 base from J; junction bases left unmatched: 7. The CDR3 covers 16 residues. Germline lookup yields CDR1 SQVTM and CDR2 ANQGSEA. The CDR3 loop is CSVAGQGASGTDTQYF. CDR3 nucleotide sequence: TGCAGCGTTGCTGGACAGGGGGCTTCAGGCACAGATACGCAGTATTTT.

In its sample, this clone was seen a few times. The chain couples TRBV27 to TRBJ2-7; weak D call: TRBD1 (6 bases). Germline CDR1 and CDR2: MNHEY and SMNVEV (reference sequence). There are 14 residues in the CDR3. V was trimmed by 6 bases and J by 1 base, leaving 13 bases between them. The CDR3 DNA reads TGTGCCAGCAGACCACAGGGCCGATCCTACGAGCAGTACTTC. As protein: CASRPQGRSYEQYF.

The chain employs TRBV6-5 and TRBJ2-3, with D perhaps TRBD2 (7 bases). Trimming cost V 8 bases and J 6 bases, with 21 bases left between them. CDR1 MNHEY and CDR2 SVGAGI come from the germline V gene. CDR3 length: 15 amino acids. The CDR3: CASGRGAILGDTQYF. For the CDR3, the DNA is TGTGCCAGCGGTCGGGGGGCGATTCTTGGGGATACGCAGTATTTT.

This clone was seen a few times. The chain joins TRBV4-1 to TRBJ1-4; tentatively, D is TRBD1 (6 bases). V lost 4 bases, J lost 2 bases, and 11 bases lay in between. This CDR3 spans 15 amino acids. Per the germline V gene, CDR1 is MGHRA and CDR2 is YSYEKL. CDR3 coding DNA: TGCGCCAGCAGCCTACCCAGGGGCACTAATGAAAAACTGTTTTTT. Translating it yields CASSLPRGTNEKLFF.

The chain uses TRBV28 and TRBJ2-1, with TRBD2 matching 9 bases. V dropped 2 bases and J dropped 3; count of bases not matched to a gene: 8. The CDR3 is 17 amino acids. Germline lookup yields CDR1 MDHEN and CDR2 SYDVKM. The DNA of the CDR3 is TGTGCCAGCAGTTTAGCCCCTGCTAGCGGGAACTACAATGAGCAGTTCTTC. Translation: CASSLAPASGNYNEQFF.

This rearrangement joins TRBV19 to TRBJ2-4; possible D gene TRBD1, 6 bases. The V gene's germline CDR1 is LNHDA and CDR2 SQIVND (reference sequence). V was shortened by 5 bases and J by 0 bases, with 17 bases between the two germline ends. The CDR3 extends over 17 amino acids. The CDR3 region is CASSVSTGPIAKNIQYF. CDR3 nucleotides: TGTGCCAGTAGTGTTTCGACAGGACCGATAGCCAAAAACATTCAGTACTTC.

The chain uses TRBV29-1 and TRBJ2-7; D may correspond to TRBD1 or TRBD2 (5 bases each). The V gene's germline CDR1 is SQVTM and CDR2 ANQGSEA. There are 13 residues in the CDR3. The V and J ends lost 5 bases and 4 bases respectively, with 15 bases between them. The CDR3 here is CSVYGGSEYEQYF. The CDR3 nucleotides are TGCAGCGTTTATGGGGGATCTGAGTACGAGCAGTACTTC.

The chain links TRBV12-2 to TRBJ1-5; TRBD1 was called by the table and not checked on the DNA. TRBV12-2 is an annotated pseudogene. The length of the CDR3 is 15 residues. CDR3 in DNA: TGTGCAAGTCGCCCCTCCGCAGGGTGGTCCCAGCCCCAGCATTTT. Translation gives CASRPSAGWSQPQHF.

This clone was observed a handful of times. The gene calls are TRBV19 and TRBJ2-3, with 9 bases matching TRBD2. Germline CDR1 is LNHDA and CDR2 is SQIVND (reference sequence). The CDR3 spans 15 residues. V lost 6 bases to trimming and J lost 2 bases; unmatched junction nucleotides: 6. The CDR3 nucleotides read TGTGCCAGTAGCGGGAGACTAGCGGACACAGATACGCAGTATTTT. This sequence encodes CASSGRLADTDTQYF.

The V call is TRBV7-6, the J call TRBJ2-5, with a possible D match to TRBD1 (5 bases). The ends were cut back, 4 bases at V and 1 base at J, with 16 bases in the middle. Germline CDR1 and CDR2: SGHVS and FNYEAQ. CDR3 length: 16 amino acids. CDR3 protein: CASSYRNRNFQETQYF. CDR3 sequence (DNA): TGTGCCAGCAGCTACAGGAACCGTAATTTCCAAGAGACCCAGTACTTC.

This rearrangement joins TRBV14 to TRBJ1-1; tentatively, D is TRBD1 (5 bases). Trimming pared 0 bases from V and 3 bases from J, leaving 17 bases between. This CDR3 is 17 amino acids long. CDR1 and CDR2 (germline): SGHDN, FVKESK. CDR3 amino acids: CASSQEGDVPGDTEAFF. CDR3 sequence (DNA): TGTGCCAGCAGCCAAGAAGGGGACGTACCTGGTGACACTGAAGCTTTCTTT.

CDR3 coding DNA: TGTGCCAGCAGCTTACGAGGGTTCTACACCTACGAGCAGTACTTC. Its protein product is CASSLRGFYTYEQYF. The chain employs TRBV7-9 and TRBJ2-7, with D possibly being TRBD2 (5 bases). V was shortened by 2 bases and J by 2 bases, with 13 bases between the two germline ends. There are 15 residues in the CDR3. Germline V gene lookup returns CDR1 SEHNR and CDR2 FQNEAQ (reference sequence).

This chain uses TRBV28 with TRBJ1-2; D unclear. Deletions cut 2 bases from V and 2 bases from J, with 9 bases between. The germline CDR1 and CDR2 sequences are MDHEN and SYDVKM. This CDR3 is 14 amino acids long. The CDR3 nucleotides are TGTGCCAGCAGTTTAATCGTAACGAACTATGGCTACACCTTC. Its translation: CASSLIVTNYGYTF.

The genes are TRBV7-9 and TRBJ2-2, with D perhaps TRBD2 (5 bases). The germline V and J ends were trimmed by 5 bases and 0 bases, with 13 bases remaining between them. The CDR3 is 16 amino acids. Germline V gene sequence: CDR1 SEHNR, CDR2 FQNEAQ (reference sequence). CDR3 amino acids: CASSGGPNSNTGELFF. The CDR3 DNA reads TGTGCCAGCAGCGGAGGCCCCAACTCGAACACCGGGGAGCTGTTTTTT.